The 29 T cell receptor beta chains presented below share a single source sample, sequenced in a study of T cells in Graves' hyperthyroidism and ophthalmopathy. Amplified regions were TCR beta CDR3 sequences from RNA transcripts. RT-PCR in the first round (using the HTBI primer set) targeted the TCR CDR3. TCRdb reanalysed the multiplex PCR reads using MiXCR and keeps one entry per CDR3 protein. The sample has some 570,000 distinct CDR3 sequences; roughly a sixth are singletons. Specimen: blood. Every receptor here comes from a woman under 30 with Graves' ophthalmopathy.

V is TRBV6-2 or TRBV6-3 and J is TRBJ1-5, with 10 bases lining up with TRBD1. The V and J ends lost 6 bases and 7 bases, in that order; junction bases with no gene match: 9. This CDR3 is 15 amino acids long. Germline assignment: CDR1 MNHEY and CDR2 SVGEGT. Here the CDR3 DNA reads TGTGCCAGCAGCCAAGACAGGGGGCAGGGCCAGCCCCAGCATTTT. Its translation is CASSQDRGQGQPQHF.

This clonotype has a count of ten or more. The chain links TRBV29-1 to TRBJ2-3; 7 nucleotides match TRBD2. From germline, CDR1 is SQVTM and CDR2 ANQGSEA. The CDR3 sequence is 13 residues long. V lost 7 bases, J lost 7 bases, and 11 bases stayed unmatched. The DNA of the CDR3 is TGCAGCGCTTCAAGGGAGGGGCGGTATACGCAGTATTTT. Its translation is CSASREGRYTQYF.

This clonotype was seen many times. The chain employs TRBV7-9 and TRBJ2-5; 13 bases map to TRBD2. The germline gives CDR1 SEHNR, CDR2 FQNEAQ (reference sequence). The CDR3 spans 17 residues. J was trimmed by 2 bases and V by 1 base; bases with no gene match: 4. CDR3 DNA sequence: TGTGCCAGCAGCTTAGTAGGACTAGCGGGAGAGCAAGAGACCCAGTACTTC. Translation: CASSLVGLAGEQETQYF.

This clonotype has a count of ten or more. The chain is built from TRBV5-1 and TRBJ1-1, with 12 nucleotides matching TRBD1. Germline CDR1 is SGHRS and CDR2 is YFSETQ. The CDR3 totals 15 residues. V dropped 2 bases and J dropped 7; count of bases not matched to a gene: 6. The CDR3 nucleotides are TGCGCCAGCAGCTTAGGGACAGGGGGCGCGAATGAAGCTTTCTTT. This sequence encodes CASSLGTGGANEAFF.

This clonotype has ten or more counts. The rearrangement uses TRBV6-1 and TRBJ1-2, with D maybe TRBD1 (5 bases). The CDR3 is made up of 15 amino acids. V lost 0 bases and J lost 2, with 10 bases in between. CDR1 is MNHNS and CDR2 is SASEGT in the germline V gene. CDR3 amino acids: CASSEAGPGNYGYTF. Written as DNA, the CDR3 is TGTGCCAGCAGTGAAGCGGGTCCAGGGAACTATGGCTACACCTTC.

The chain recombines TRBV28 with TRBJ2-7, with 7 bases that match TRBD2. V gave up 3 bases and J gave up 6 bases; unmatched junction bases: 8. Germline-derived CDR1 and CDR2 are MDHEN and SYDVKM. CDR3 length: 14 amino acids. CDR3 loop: CASSFFGEGAEQYF. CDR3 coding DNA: TGTGCCAGCAGTTTTTTTGGGGAGGGTGCCGAGCAGTACTTC.

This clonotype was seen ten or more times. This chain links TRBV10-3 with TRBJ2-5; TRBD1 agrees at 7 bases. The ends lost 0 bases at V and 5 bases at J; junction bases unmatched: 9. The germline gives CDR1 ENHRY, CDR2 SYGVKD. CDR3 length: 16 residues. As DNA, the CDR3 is TGTGCCATCAGTGAGTCCCGGACAGGATATTTGGAGACCCAGTACTTC. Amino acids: CAISESRTGYLETQYF.

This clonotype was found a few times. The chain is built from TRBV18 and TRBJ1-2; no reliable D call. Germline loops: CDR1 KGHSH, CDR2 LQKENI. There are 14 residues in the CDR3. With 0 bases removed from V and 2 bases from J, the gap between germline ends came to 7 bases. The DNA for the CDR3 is TGTGCCAGCTCACCACCGTCGGTAAACTATGGCTACACCTTC. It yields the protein CASSPPSVNYGYTF.

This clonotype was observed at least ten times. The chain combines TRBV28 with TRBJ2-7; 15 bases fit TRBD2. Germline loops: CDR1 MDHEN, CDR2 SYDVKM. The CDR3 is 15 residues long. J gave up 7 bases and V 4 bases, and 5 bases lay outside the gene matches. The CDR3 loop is CASSWTSGRGKEQYF. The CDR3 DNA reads TGTGCCAGCAGTTGGACTAGCGGGAGGGGAAAAGAGCAGTACTTC.

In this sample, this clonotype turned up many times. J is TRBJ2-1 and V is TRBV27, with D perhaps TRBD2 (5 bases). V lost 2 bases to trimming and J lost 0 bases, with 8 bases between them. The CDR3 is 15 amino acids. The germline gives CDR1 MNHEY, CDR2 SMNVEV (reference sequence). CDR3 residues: CASSLRGSSYNEQFF. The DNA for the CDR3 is TGTGCCAGCAGTTTACGAGGGAGCTCCTACAATGAGCAGTTCTTC.

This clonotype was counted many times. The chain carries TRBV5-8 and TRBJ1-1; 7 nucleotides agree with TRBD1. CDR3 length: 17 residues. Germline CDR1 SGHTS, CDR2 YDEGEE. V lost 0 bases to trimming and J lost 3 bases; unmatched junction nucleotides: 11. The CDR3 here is CASSLEGGASVDTEAFF. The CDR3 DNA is TGTGCCAGCAGCTTGGAAGGGGGCGCGTCAGTGGACACTGAAGCTTTCTTT.

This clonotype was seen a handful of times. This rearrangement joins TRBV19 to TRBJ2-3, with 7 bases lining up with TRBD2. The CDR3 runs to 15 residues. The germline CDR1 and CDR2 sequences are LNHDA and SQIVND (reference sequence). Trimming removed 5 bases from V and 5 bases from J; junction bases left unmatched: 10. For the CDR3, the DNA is TGTGCCAGTAGTTCCCTAGGAACGGGAGGAGATACGCAGTATTTT. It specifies CASSSLGTGGDTQYF.

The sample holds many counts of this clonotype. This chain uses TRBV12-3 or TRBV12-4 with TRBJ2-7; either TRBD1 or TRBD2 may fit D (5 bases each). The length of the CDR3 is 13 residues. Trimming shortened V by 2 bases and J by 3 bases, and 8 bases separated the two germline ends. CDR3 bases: TGTGCCAGCAGTTTATTTGGGGGCTACGAGCAGTACTTC. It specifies CASSLFGGYEQYF.

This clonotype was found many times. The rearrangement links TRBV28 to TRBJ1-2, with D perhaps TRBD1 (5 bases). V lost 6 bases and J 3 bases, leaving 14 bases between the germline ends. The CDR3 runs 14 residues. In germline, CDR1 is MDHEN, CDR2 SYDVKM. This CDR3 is CASSWGTADYGYTF. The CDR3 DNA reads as TGTGCCAGCAGCTGGGGGACCGCCGACTATGGCTACACCTTC.

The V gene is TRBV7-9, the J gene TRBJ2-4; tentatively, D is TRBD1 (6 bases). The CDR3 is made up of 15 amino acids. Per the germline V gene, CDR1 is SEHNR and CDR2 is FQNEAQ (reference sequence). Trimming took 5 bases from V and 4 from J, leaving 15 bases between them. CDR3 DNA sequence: TGTGCCAGCAGCCGTATCGGGACATTAAAAAACATTCAGTACTTC. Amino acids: CASSRIGTLKNIQYF.

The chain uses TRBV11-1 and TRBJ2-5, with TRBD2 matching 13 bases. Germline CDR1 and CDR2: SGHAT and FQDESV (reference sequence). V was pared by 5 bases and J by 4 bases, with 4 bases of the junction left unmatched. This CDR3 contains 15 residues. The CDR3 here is CASSPRLAGGETQYF. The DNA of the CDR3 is TGTGCCAGCAGCCCAAGACTAGCGGGAGGAGAGACCCAGTACTTC. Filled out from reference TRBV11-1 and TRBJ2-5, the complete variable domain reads EAEVAQSPRYKITEKSQAVAFWCDPISGHATLYWYRQILGQGPELLVQFQDESVVDDSQLPKDRFSAERLKGVDSTLKIQPAELGDSAMYLCASSPRLAGGETQYFGPGTRLLVL.

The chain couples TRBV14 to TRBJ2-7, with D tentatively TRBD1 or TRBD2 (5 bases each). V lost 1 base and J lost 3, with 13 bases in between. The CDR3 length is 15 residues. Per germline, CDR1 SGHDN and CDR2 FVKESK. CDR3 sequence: CASSQGSSGHYEQYF. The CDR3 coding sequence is TGTGCCAGCAGCCAAGGATCCAGCGGACACTACGAGCAGTACTTC.

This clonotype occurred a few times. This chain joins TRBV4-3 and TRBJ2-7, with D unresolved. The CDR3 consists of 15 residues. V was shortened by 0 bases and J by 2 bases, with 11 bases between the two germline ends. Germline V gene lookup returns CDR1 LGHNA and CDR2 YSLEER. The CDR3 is CASSQDRWSPYEQYF. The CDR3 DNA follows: TGCGCCAGCAGCCAAGATCGGTGGAGCCCCTACGAGCAGTACTTC.

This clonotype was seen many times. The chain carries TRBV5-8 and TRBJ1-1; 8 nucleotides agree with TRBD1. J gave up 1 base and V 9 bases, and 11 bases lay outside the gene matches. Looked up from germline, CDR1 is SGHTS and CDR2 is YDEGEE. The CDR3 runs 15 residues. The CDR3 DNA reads TGTGCCATACAAAGACAGGGGCGAGGGAACACTGAAGCTTTCTTT. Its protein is CAIQRQGRGNTEAFF.

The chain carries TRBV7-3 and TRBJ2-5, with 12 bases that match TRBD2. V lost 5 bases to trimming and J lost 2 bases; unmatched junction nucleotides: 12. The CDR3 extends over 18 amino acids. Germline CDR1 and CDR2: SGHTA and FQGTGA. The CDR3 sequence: CASSPLGGGLAGQETQYF. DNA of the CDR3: TGTGCCAGCAGCCCCCTCGGGGGTGGACTAGCGGGGCAAGAGACCCAGTACTTC.

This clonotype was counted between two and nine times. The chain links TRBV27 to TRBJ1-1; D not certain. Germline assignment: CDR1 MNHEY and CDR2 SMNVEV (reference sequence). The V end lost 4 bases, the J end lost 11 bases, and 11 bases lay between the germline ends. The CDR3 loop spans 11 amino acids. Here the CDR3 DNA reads TGTGCCAGCAGTTCCGGGTCGAGGGCTTTCTTT. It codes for CASSSGSRAFF.

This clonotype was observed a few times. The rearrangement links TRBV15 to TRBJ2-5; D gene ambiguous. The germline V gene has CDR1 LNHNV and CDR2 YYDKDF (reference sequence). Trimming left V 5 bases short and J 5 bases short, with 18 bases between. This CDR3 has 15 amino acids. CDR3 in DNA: TGTGCCACCAGCGGGCAGCGTGGGATAGGCGAGACCCAGTACTTC. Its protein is CATSGQRGIGETQYF.

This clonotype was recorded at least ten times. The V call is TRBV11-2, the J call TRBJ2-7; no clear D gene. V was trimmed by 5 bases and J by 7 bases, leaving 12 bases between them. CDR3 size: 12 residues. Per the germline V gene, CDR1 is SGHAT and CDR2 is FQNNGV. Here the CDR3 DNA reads TGTGCCAGCAGCAATCTAGGGTCGGAGCAGTACTTC. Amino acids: CASSNLGSEQYF.

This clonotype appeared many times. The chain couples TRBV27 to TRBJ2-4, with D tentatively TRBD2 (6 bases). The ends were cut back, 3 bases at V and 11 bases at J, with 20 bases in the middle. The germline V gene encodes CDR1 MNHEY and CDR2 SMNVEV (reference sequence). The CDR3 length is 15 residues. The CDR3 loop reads CASSFTGGGSWVQYF. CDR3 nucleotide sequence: TGTGCCAGCAGTTTCACAGGAGGAGGGAGTTGGGTTCAGTACTTC.

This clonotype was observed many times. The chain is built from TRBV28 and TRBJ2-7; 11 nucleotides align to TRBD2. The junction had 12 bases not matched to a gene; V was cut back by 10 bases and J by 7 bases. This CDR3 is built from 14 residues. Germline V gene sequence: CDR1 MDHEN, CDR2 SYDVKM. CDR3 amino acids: CATNPSGGSEEQYF. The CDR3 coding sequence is TGTGCCACGAATCCTAGCGGGGGGTCGGAGGAGCAGTACTTC.

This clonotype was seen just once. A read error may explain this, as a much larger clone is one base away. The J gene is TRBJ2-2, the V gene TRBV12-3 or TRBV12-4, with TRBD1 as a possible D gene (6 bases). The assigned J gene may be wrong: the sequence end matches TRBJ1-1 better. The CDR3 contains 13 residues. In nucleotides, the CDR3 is TGTGCCAGATATGACAGGTTCGCCACTGGAGCTTTCTTT. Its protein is CARYDRFATGAFF.

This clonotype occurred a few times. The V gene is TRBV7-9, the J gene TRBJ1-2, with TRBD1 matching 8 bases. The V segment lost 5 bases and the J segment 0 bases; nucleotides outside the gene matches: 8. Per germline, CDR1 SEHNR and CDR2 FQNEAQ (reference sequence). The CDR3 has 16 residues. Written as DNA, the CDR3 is TGTGCCAGCAGCAAAACAGGGGGGGGAGCTAACTATGGCTACACCTTC. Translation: CASSKTGGGANYGYTF.

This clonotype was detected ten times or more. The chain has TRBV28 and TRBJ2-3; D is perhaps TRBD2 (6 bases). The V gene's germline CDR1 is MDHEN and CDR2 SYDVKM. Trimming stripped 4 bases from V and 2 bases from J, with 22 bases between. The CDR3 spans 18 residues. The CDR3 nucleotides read TGTGCCAGCAGTTCCTTGTCTTGGGATGGCGGGGTCACAGATACGCAGTATTTT. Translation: CASSSLSWDGGVTDTQYF. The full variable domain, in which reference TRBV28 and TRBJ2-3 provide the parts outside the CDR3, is DVKVTQSSRYLVKRTGEKVFLECVQDMDHENMFWYRQDPGLGLRLIYFSYDVKMKEKGDIPEGYSVSREKKERFSLILESASTNQTSMYLCASSSLSWDGGVTDTQYFGPGTRLTVL.

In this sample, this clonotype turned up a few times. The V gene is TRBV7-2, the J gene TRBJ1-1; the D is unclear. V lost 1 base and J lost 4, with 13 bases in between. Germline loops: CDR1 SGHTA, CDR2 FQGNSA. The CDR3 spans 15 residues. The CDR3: CASSLVLGVGTEAFF. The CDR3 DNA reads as TGTGCCAGCAGCTTAGTTTTAGGAGTGGGCACTGAAGCTTTCTTT.